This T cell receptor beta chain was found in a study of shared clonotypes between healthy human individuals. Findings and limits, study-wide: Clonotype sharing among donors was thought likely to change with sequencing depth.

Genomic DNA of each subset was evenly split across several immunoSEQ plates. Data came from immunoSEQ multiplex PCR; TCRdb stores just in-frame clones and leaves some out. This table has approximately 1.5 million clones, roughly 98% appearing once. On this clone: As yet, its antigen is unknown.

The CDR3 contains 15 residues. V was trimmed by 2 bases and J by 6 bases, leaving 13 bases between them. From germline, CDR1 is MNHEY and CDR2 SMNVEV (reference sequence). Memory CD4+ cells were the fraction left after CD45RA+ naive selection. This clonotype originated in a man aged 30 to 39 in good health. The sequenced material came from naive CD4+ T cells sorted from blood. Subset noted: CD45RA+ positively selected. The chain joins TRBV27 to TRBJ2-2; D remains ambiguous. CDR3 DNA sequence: TGTGCCAGCAGTTTAGGTAGCCCAACACCCGGGGAGCTGTTTTTT. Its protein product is CASSLGSPTPGELFF.